The present T cell receptor (beta chain) was sequenced within a study of Ad26.COV2.S vaccination and SARS-CoV-2 variants. The assay was immunoSEQ multiplex PCR, and TCRdb's table has in-frame clones only and misses some. The data show a few hundred thousand clones, with 80% to 95% seen just once and over 9% held by the top ten. The count of this clone is one. Stated treatment: 15 to 20 received Ad26.COV2.S at low or high dose, single or two shots; about 5 received placebo; per-sample allocation not given. Material that was analyzed had been drawn on day 63 after the first vaccine or placebo injection. An adult aged 18-55 years in Boston served as the donor. Deletions cut 0 bases from V and 4 bases from J, with 3 bases between. Germline assignment: CDR1 ENHRY and CDR2 SYGVKD. The CDR3 loop spans 13 amino acids.

The sequenced sample was peripheral blood, obtained in a trial of Ad26.COV2.S vaccine versus placebo. This sequence joins TRBV10-3 and TRBJ2-2; D remains ambiguous. The receptor was derived from a person between 18 and 65 years old who received the Ad26.COV2.S COVID-19 vaccine or a placebo. The chain's CDR3 is CAISESTTGELFF. CDR3 in DNA: TGTGCCATCAGTGAGTCGACCACCGGGGAGCTGTTTTTT.